The 8 T cell receptor beta chains in this list originate from one sample, sequenced in a study of cytomegalovirus exposure and HLA in healthy donors. The PCR had 60 Vbeta and 13 Jbeta primers. Clones were sequenced by immunoSEQ multiplex PCR, and TCRdb holds only the in-frame ones, with some missing. This sample contains under 200,000 clones. Input material: PBMCs. The receptors originated from a man aged 25 to 40 in good health and CMV-seronegative.

This chain connects TRBV5-6 to TRBJ2-2, with TRBD2 matching over 13 bases. Germline V gives CDR1 SGHDT, CDR2 YYEEEE. With V trimmed by 4 bases and J by 4 bases, 1 base remained unmatched. This CDR3 contains 15 residues. In nucleotides, the CDR3 is TGTGCCAGCAGCCGGACTAGCGGGAGCACCGGGGAGCTGTTTTTT. Translation gives CASSRTSGSTGELFF.

The chain links TRBV11-3 to TRBJ2-5; 9 bases fit TRBD2. V was pared by 2 bases and J by 5 bases, with 6 bases of the junction left unmatched. Per the germline V gene, CDR1 is SGHNT and CDR2 is YENEEA. This CDR3 comprises 15 residues. CDR3 loop: CASSLKAGGQETQYF. The CDR3 DNA reads TGTGCCAGCAGCTTAAAGGCGGGAGGGCAGGAGACCCAGTACTTC.

The rearrangement links TRBV11-3 to TRBJ2-3, with D unresolved. The V end was cut by 1 base, the J end by 4 bases, with 15 bases between. Germline V gene sequence: CDR1 SGHNT, CDR2 YENEEA. The CDR3 extends over 16 amino acids. For the CDR3, the DNA is TGTGCCAGCAGCTTAGTCGTCGGGTTTTCTTCAGATACGCAGTATTTT. Its protein is CASSLVVGFSSDTQYF. Variable domain in full (rest from reference TRBV11-3 and TRBJ2-3): EAGVVQSPRYKIIEKKQPVAFWCNPISGHNTLYWYLQNLGQGPELLIRYENEEAVDDSQLPKDRFSAERLKGVDSTLKIQPAELGDSAVYLCASSLVVGFSSDTQYFGPGTRLTVL.

V is TRBV30 and J is TRBJ2-3, with a possible D match to TRBD1 (5 bases). The V gene's germline CDR1 is GTSNPN and CDR2 SVGIG (reference sequence). This CDR3 spans 16 amino acids. The V end lost 2 bases, the J end lost 2 bases, and 17 bases lay between the germline ends. In DNA form, the CDR3 reads TGTGCCTGGAGTATTTTAGGGGCCTTAGTCACAGATACGCAGTATTTT. It translates to CAWSILGALVTDTQYF. Looking up the rest from reference TRBV30 and TRBJ2-3 gives the full variable domain: SQTIHQWPATLVQPVGSPLSLECTVEGTSNPNLYWYRQAAGRGLQLLFYSVGIGQISSEVPQNLSASRPQDRQFILSSKKLLLSDSGFYLCAWSILGALVTDTQYFGPGTRLTVL.

The gene calls are TRBV19 and TRBJ2-2; 14 positions agree with TRBD2. CDR3 length equals 17 residues. CDR1 is LNHDA and CDR2 is SQIVND in the germline V gene (reference sequence). V lost 5 bases, J lost 4 bases, and 6 bases stayed unmatched. The CDR3 DNA reads as TGTGCCAGTAGTCCGACTAGCGGGAGGGCGGGCACCGGGGAGCTGTTTTTT. Its translation: CASSPTSGRAGTGELFF.

CDR3 sequence (DNA): TGTGCCAGCAGTTTTAGTCCAGTGGGCGACGAGCAGTACTTC. Amino acid sequence: CASSFSPVGDEQYF. This chain uses TRBV27 with TRBJ2-5, with D unresolved. The J call may be wrong; the DNA end is better matched by TRBJ2-7. There are 14 residues in the CDR3. Looked up from germline, CDR1 is MNHEY and CDR2 is SMNVEV (reference sequence).

This chain links TRBV4-2 with TRBJ1-1; D unresolved. V gave up 0 bases and J gave up 1 base, with 6 bases separating them. Germline V lookup: CDR1 LGHNA, CDR2 YNFKEQ. CDR3 length: 14 residues. CDR3 region: CASSQDNSNTEAFF. The CDR3 region has the DNA TGTGCCAGCAGCCAAGATAACTCGAACACTGAAGCTTTCTTT.

The gene calls are TRBV28 and TRBJ1-3, with 8 positions matching TRBD1. Germline V lookup: CDR1 MDHEN, CDR2 SYDVKM. V dropped 7 bases and J dropped 4; count of bases not matched to a gene: 12. The CDR3 runs 16 residues. The CDR3 coding sequence is TGTGCCAGCAAACCGGGACAGGAACGCCCGGGAAACACCATATATTTT. Its protein product is CASKPGQERPGNTIYF.